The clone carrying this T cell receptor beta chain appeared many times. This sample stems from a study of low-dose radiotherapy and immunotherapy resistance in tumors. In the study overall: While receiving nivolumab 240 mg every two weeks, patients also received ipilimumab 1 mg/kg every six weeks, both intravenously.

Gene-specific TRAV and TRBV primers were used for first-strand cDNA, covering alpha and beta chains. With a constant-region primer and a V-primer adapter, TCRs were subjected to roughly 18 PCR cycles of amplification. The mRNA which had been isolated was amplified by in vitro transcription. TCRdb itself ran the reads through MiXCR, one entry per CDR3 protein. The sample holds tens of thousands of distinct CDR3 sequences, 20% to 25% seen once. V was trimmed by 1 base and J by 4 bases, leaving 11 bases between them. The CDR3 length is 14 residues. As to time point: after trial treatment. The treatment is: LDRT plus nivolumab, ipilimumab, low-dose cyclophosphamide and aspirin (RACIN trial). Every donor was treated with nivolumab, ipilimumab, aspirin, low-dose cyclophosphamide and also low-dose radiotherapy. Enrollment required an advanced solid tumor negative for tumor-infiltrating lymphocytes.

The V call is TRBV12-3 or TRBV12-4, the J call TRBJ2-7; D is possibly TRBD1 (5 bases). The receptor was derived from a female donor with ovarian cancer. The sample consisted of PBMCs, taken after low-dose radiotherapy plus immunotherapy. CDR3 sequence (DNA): TGTGCCAGCAGTTTAGGGGCAGGGTCATACGAGCAGTACTTC. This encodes CASSLGAGSYEQYF.